This T cell receptor beta chain appears in the sequencing data of a study of Tregs in tolerant kidney transplant recipients. Unstimulated Tregs (CD4+CD25+CD127-) and CD4+CD25- non-Tregs were sorted from PBMCs. The assay was immunoSEQ multiplex PCR, and TCRdb's table has in-frame clones only and misses some. The sample records roughly 66,000 clones, around 90% being singletons. V dropped 7 bases and J dropped 0; count of bases not matched to a gene: 6. This CDR3 is built from 15 residues. The germline CDR1 and CDR2 sequences are LNHDA and SQIVND (reference sequence). The rearrangement uses TRBV19 and TRBJ2-3; 8 nucleotides line up with TRBD1. The sequencing used CD8+ T cells from blood, collected before the transplant. The receptor comes from a human donor who received a combined kidney and bone marrow transplant. The CDR3 region has the DNA TGTGCCAGTACCCCCTGGACAGGGAGCACAGATACGCAGTATTTT. It specifies CASTPWTGSTDTQYF.